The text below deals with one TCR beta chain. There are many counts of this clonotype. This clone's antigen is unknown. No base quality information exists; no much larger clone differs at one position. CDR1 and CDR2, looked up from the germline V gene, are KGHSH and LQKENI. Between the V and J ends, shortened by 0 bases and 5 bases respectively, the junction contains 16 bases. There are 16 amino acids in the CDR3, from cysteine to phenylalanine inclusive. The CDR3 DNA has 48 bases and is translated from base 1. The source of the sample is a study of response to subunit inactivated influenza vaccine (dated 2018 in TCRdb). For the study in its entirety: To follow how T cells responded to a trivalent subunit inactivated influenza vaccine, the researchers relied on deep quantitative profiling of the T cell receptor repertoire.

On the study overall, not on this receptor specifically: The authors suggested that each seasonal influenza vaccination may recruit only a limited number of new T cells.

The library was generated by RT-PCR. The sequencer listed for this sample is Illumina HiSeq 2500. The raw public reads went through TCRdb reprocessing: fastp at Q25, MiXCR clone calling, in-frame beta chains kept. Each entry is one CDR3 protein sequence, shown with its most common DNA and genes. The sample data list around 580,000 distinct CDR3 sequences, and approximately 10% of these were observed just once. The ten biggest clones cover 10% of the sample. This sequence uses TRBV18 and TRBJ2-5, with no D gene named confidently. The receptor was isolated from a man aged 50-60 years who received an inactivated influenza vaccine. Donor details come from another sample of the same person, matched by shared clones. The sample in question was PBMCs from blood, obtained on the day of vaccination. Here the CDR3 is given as CASSPPTRAGFETQYF. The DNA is TGTGCCAGCTCACCACCGACACGTGCTGGGTTCGAGACCCAGTACTTC.